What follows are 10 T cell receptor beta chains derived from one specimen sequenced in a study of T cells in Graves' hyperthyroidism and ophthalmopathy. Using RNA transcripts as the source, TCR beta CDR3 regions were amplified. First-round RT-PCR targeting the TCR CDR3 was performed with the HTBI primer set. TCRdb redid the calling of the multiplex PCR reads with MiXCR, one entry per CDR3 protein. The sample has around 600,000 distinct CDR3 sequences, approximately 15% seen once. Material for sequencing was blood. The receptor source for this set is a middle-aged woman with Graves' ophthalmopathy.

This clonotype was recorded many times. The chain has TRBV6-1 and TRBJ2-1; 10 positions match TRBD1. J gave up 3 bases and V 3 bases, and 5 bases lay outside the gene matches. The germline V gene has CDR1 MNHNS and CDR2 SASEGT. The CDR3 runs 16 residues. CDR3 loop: CASSDQTGGYYNEQFF. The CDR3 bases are TGTGCCAGCAGTGATCAGACAGGGGGCTACTACAATGAGCAGTTCTTC.

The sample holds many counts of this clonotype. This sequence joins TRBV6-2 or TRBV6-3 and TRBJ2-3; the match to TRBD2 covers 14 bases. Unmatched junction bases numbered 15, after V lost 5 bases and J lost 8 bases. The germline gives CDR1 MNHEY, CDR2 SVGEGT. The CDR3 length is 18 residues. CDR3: CASSPPGLAGALGGTQYF. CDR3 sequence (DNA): TGTGCCAGCAGTCCCCCGGGACTAGCGGGAGCTTTGGGGGGTACGCAGTATTTT.

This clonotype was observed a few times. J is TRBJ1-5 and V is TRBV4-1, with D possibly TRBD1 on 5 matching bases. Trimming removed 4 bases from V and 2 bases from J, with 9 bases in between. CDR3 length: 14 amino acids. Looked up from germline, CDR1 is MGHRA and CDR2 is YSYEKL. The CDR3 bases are TGCGCCAGCAGCCGAGGGGATGGCAATCAGCCCCAGCATTTT. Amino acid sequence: CASSRGDGNQPQHF.

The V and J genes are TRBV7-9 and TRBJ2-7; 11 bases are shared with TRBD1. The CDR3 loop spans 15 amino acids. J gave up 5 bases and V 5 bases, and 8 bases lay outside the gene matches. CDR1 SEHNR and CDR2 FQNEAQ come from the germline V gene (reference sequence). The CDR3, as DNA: TGTGCCAGCAGCGGGTCCGGGACAGGGGGAAACGAGCAGTACTTC. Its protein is CASSGSGTGGNEQYF.

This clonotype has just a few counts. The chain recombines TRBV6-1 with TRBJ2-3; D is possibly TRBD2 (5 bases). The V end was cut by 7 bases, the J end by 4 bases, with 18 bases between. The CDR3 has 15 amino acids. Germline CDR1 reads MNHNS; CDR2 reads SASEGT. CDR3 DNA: TGTGCCAGCAATCCTCGAACGGGAAGCTCAGATACGCAGTATTTT. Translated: CASNPRTGSSDTQYF.

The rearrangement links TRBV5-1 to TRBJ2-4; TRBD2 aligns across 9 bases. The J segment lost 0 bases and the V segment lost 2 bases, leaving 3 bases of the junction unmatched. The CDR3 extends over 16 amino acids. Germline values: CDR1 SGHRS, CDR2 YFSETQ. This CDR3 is CASSFLAGLAKNIQYF. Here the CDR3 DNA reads TGCGCCAGCAGCTTCCTAGCGGGATTAGCCAAAAACATTCAGTACTTC.

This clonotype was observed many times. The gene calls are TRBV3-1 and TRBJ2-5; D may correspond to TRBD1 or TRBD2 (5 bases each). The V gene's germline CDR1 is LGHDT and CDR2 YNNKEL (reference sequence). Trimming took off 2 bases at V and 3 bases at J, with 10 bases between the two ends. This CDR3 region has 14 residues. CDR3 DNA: TGTGCCAGCAGCCAAACGGGGCTAAAAGAGACCCAGTACTTC. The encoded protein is CASSQTGLKETQYF.

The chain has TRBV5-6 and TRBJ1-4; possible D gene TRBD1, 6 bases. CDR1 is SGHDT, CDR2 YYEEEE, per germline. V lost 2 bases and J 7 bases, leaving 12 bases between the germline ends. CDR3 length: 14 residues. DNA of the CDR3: TGTGCCAGCAGCTTTTCGTCAGGGGTTGAAAAACTGTTTTTT. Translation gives CASSFSSGVEKLFF.

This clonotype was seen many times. DNA of the CDR3: TGTGCCACAAGGGCTACATTAGGGGAGCAGTACTTC. Its protein product is CATRATLGEQYF. This chain links TRBV2 with TRBJ2-7; no firm D call. From germline, CDR1 is SNHLY and CDR2 FYNNEI. The CDR3 is 12 residues long. The germline V and J ends were trimmed by 10 bases and 7 bases, with 17 bases remaining between them.

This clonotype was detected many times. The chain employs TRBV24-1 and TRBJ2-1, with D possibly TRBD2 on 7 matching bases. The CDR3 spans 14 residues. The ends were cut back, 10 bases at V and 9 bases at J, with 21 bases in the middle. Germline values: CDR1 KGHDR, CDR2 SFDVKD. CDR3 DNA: TGTGCCACGGGGGGGCGAGGCGACATTTTTGAGCAGTTCTTC. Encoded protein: CATGGRGDIFEQFF.